This TCR beta chain was observed in a study of T cell responses to AZD1222 COVID-19 vaccine. Comments on this clone: The antigen is undetermined.

General study points: The CD4 TCRs associated with vaccination extended across spike and predominated at 160-218 and 743-854.

Profiling relied on immunoSEQ multiplex PCR, and the TCRdb table lists in-frame clones only, not all of them. This sample has 180,000 or so clones; about 91% occur once, and the top ten carry approximately 1.3%. This CDR3 spans 15 amino acids. Trimming stripped 9 bases from V and 0 bases from J, with 15 bases between. Germline V gives CDR1 LNHDA, CDR2 SQIVND (reference sequence). The sequences come from peripheral blood, collected 28 days after the second AZD1222 dose. This receptor was taken from an adult who received the AZD1222 COVID-19 vaccine. J is TRBJ1-5 and V is TRBV19, with no clear D. CDR3 sequence: CASGLPDYSNQPQHF. DNA for the CDR3: TGTGCCAGCGGACTTCCAGACTATAGCAATCAGCCCCAGCATTTT.